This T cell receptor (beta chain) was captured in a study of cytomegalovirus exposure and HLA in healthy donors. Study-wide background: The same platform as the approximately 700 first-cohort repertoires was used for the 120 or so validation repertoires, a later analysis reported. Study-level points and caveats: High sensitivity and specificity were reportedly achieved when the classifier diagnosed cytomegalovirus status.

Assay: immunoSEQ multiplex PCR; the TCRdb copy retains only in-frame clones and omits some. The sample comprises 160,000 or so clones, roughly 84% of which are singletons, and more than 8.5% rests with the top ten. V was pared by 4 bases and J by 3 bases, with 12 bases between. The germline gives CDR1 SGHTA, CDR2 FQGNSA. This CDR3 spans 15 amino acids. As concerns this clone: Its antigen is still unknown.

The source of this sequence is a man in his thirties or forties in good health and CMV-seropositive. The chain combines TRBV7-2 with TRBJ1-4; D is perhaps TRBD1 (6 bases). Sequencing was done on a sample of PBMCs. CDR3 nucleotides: TGTGCCAGCAGCTCCCAGACAGGACCTAATGAAAAACTGTTTTTT. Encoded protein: CASSSQTGPNEKLFF.